These T cell receptor beta chains were read from a single sample in a study of regulatory T cells in long-lasting Graves disease. TCRdb fed the multiplex PCR reads into MiXCR, producing one record per CDR3 protein. The top ten clones hold about 29% of a sample with hundreds of thousands of distinct CDR3 sequences, 15% to 20% of them seen once. Here the sequenced sample was peripheral blood mononuclear cells (PBMCs), taken when the disease was refractory, from a patient treated with antithyroid drugs. The receptor set was obtained from a female donor with Graves disease. The CDR3 runs from the conserved cysteine through the conserved F or W. The order of the fields is D gene, clone size, V gene, J gene, CDR3 DNA, CDR3 protein. D genes are given only for firm matches. Clone size is stated in some rows and not others, as once, few, many or a class when expanded.

d_call: -; clone_size: -; v_call: TRBV5-1; j_call: TRBJ1-1; cdr3_nt: TGCGCCAGCAGCCCCCAGGGTTTGAACACTGAAGCTTTCTTT; cdr3_aa: CASSPQGLNTEAFF
d_call: -; clone_size: few; v_call: TRBV7-3; j_call: TRBJ1-4; cdr3_nt: TGTGCCAGCAGCTTCCCCCCCAGAACTAATGAAAAACTGTTTTTT; cdr3_aa: CASSFPPRTNEKLFF
d_call: -; clone_size: -; v_call: TRBV18; j_call: TRBJ2-2; cdr3_nt: TGTGCCAGCTCACCACCTGGTCGATCTACGACCGGGGAGCTGTTTTTT; cdr3_aa: CASSPPGRSTTGELFF
d_call: -; clone_size: few; v_call: TRBV18; j_call: TRBJ1-1; cdr3_nt: TGTGCCAGCTCACCATCGAGGGGAACGAACACTGAAGCTTTCTTT; cdr3_aa: CASSPSRGTNTEAFF
d_call: TRBD2; clone_size: many; v_call: TRBV9; j_call: TRBJ2-5; cdr3_nt: TGTGCCAGCAGCTGGGGGACTAGCGGAAGAGAGACCCAGTACTTC; cdr3_aa: CASSWGTSGRETQYF
d_call: -; clone_size: -; v_call: TRBV9; j_call: TRBJ1-2; cdr3_nt: TGTGCCAGCAGCGTGCATGGCTCATATGGCTACACCTTC; cdr3_aa: CASSVHGSYGYTF
d_call: -; clone_size: -; v_call: TRBV18; j_call: TRBJ1-5; cdr3_nt: TGTGCCAGCTCACTTACGGCCCAAGGGGGCAATCAGCCCCAGCATTTT; cdr3_aa: CASSLTAQGGNQPQHF
d_call: -; clone_size: many; v_call: TRBV30; j_call: TRBJ1-5; cdr3_nt: TGTGCCTGGAGTGTAGGGTCCGGGACGGTCCTTCAGCCCCAGCATTTT; cdr3_aa: CAWSVGSGTVLQPQHF
d_call: TRBD1; clone_size: many; v_call: TRBV28; j_call: TRBJ2-7; cdr3_nt: TGTGCCAGCAGTCAGGGGACAGGGTTATGGTCCTACGAGCAGTACTTC; cdr3_aa: CASSQGTGLWSYEQYF
d_call: -; clone_size: many; v_call: TRBV28; j_call: TRBJ2-5; cdr3_nt: TGTGCCAGCAGTTACCAAGAGACCCAGTACTTC; cdr3_aa: CASSYQETQYF
d_call: -; clone_size: many; v_call: TRBV3-1; j_call: TRBJ1-1; cdr3_nt: TGTGCCAGCAGCCAACTTTCCCGGGTGAACACTGAAGCTTTCTTT; cdr3_aa: CASSQLSRVNTEAFF
d_call: -; clone_size: many; v_call: TRBV2; j_call: TRBJ1-2; cdr3_nt: TGTGCCAGCAGTGAAACGACGGCCAACTATGGCTACACCTTC; cdr3_aa: CASSETTANYGYTF
d_call: TRBD1; clone_size: -; v_call: TRBV7-9; j_call: TRBJ2-7; cdr3_nt: TGTGCCAGCAGTCATAAGCTGGACAGGGCCTACGAGCAGTACTTC; cdr3_aa: CASSHKLDRAYEQYF
d_call: -; clone_size: many; v_call: TRBV6-1; j_call: TRBJ2-7; cdr3_nt: TGTGCCAGCAAAAACTCCTACGAGCAGTACTTC; cdr3_aa: CASKNSYEQYF
d_call: -; clone_size: many; v_call: TRBV12-3/TRBV12-4; j_call: TRBJ2-2; cdr3_nt: TGTGCCAGCAGTTTAGGCGGCCCCGGGGAGCTGTTTTTT; cdr3_aa: CASSLGGPGELFF
d_call: -; clone_size: -; v_call: TRBV24-1; j_call: TRBJ2-1; cdr3_nt: TGTGCCACCAGTGATTTTGGGCAGGGTAGCAATGAGCAGTTCTTC; cdr3_aa: CATSDFGQGSNEQFF
d_call: -; clone_size: -; v_call: TRBV11-2; j_call: TRBJ2-7; cdr3_nt: TGTGCCAGCAGGGGGACCTTGGTAGGGGAGCAGTACTTC; cdr3_aa: CASRGTLVGEQYF
d_call: -; clone_size: many; v_call: TRBV6-2/TRBV6-3; j_call: TRBJ2-7; cdr3_nt: TGTGCCAGCAGTTACATGGAGGGGTCATGGGACTCCCACGAGCAGTACTTC; cdr3_aa: CASSYMEGSWDSHEQYF
d_call: TRBD1; clone_size: few; v_call: TRBV6-1; j_call: TRBJ1-5; cdr3_nt: TGTGCCAGCAGTGAACATTGGACAGGGGGTCAGCCCCAGCATTTT; cdr3_aa: CASSEHWTGGQPQHF
d_call: TRBD1; clone_size: many; v_call: TRBV2; j_call: TRBJ1-5; cdr3_nt: TGTGCCAGCAGTGAAAGGACAGGGGGTAGTCAGCCCCAGCATTTT; cdr3_aa: CASSERTGGSQPQHF
d_call: TRBD2; clone_size: few; v_call: TRBV7-2; j_call: TRBJ2-5; cdr3_nt: TGTGCCAGCAGCTTGACTAGCGGCCGACAAGAGACCCAGTACTTC; cdr3_aa: CASSLTSGRQETQYF
d_call: -; clone_size: -; v_call: TRBV2; j_call: TRBJ1-5; cdr3_nt: TGTGCCAGCAAGGAGGGGGGGGATCAGCCCCAGCATTTT; cdr3_aa: CASKEGGDQPQHF
d_call: -; clone_size: many; v_call: TRBV6-1; j_call: TRBJ2-7; cdr3_nt: TGTGCCAGCACGGGACTTTTGGAGCAGTACTTC; cdr3_aa: CASTGLLEQYF
d_call: -; clone_size: many; v_call: TRBV6-5; j_call: TRBJ1-2; cdr3_nt: TGTGCCAGCAGTTACTCGAACAGCGGCTATGGCTACACCTTC; cdr3_aa: CASSYSNSGYGYTF
d_call: -; clone_size: many; v_call: TRBV2; j_call: TRBJ2-2; cdr3_nt: TGTGCCAGCAGTGAAGATGGGAAGACGAACACCGGGGAGCTGTTTTTT; cdr3_aa: CASSEDGKTNTGELFF
d_call: -; clone_size: few; v_call: TRBV27; j_call: TRBJ2-5; cdr3_nt: TGTGCCCGACTGCAGAGGGAAGGGGAGACCCAGTACTTC; cdr3_aa: CARLQREGETQYF
d_call: TRBD2; clone_size: -; v_call: TRBV2; j_call: TRBJ2-2; cdr3_nt: TGTGCCAGCAGCTGGACTAGCGGCACCGGGGAGCTGTTTTTT; cdr3_aa: CASSWTSGTGELFF
d_call: TRBD1; clone_size: -; v_call: TRBV28; j_call: TRBJ2-3; cdr3_nt: TGTGCCAGCAGCATCCCAGGACAGGGCACAGATACGCAGTATTTT; cdr3_aa: CASSIPGQGTDTQYF
d_call: TRBD1; clone_size: many; v_call: TRBV13; j_call: TRBJ1-5; cdr3_nt: TGTGCCAGCAGCCTGACAGGGTACAATCAGCCCCAGCATTTT; cdr3_aa: CASSLTGYNQPQHF
d_call: -; clone_size: many; v_call: TRBV28; j_call: TRBJ1-5; cdr3_nt: TGTGCCAGCAGTTTTCTGGGGTATCAGCCCCAGCATTTT; cdr3_aa: CASSFLGYQPQHF
d_call: TRBD2; clone_size: many; v_call: TRBV30; j_call: TRBJ2-2; cdr3_nt: TGTGCCTGGAAGGTGGGGGGGTCGAACACCGGGGAGCTGTTTTTT; cdr3_aa: CAWKVGGSNTGELFF
d_call: -; clone_size: few; v_call: TRBV6-5; j_call: TRBJ1-5; cdr3_nt: TGTGCCAGCAGTTACGCGATTAATAGCAATCAGCCCCAGCATTTT; cdr3_aa: CASSYAINSNQPQHF
d_call: -; clone_size: many; v_call: TRBV6-1; j_call: TRBJ2-5; cdr3_nt: TGTGCCAGCACCCACGGTGGGACCCAGTACTTC; cdr3_aa: CASTHGGTQYF
d_call: TRBD2; clone_size: -; v_call: TRBV7-9; j_call: TRBJ2-7; cdr3_nt: TGTGCCAGCAGCTTATTTACTAGCGATTACTACGAGCAGTACTTC; cdr3_aa: CASSLFTSDYYEQYF
d_call: -; clone_size: medium-sized; v_call: TRBV2; j_call: TRBJ1-1; cdr3_nt: TGTGCCAGCAGCCAAATGGATGAAGCTTTCTTT; cdr3_aa: CASSQMDEAFF
d_call: TRBD1; clone_size: few; v_call: TRBV5-5; j_call: TRBJ2-7; cdr3_nt: TGTGCCAGCAGATGGGACAGGAGTTCCTACGAGCAGTACTTC; cdr3_aa: CASRWDRSSYEQYF
d_call: TRBD1; clone_size: few; v_call: TRBV27; j_call: TRBJ1-5; cdr3_nt: TGTGCCAGCAGTTCAGGGACAGGGGGCCAGCCCCAGCATTTT; cdr3_aa: CASSSGTGGQPQHF
d_call: TRBD2; clone_size: many; v_call: TRBV28; j_call: TRBJ2-7; cdr3_nt: TGTGCCAGCAGTTGGACCCCCACTAGCGGTGCCTCCTACGAGCAGTACTTC; cdr3_aa: CASSWTPTSGASYEQYF
d_call: -; clone_size: few; v_call: TRBV18; j_call: TRBJ1-1; cdr3_nt: TGTGCCAGCTCACCGCCGGGGACACCCTTGAACACTGAAGCTTTCTTT; cdr3_aa: CASSPPGTPLNTEAFF
d_call: -; clone_size: many; v_call: TRBV28; j_call: TRBJ2-2; cdr3_nt: TGTGCCAGCAGTTCCCCGGGGGGCAGGGCCAACACCGGGGAGCTGTTTTTT; cdr3_aa: CASSSPGGRANTGELFF
d_call: -; clone_size: -; v_call: TRBV5-5; j_call: TRBJ1-1; cdr3_nt: TGTGCCAGCAGCTTATGGGGGCTCATGAACACTGAAGCTTTCTTT; cdr3_aa: CASSLWGLMNTEAFF
d_call: -; clone_size: many; v_call: TRBV7-8; j_call: TRBJ2-7; cdr3_nt: TGTGCCAGCAGCTTAGGGCTGTCCGCTGCCTACGAGCAGTACTTC; cdr3_aa: CASSLGLSAAYEQYF
d_call: -; clone_size: many; v_call: TRBV2; j_call: TRBJ1-2; cdr3_nt: TGTGCCAGCAGTGAGGGGTCTCCACAGTTCTATGGCTACACCTTC; cdr3_aa: CASSEGSPQFYGYTF
d_call: TRBD1; clone_size: -; v_call: TRBV2; j_call: TRBJ1-5; cdr3_nt: TGTGCCAGCAGCCTGGGACAGATACTCAATCAGCCCCAGCATTTT; cdr3_aa: CASSLGQILNQPQHF
d_call: TRBD2; clone_size: -; v_call: TRBV29-1; j_call: TRBJ2-3; cdr3_nt: TGCAGCGTTTCGGGAGCGGGGGGGATTGAGACAGATACGCAGTATTTT; cdr3_aa: CSVSGAGGIETDTQYF
d_call: -; clone_size: -; v_call: TRBV12-3/TRBV12-4; j_call: TRBJ1-1; cdr3_nt: TGTGCCAGCAGCTTAGGGCACGACACTGAAGCTTTCTTT; cdr3_aa: CASSLGHDTEAFF
d_call: -; clone_size: few; v_call: TRBV4-1; j_call: TRBJ1-2; cdr3_nt: TGCGCCAGCAGCCAAGGGTTTAGGGATCCGCCTGGCTACACCTTC; cdr3_aa: CASSQGFRDPPGYTF
d_call: TRBD2; clone_size: few; v_call: TRBV10-2; j_call: TRBJ2-7; cdr3_nt: TGCGCCAGCACTGACGGGGGTAGCGGGAGCCCCTACGAGCAGTACTTC; cdr3_aa: CASTDGGSGSPYEQYF
d_call: -; clone_size: -; v_call: TRBV20-1; j_call: TRBJ2-7; cdr3_nt: TGCAGTGCTAGAGATCTTGCCCGAACCTACGAGCAGTACTTC; cdr3_aa: CSARDLARTYEQYF
d_call: -; clone_size: many; v_call: TRBV19; j_call: TRBJ1-4; cdr3_nt: TGTGCCAGTAAGACCCGTCCGAAAAATGAAAAACTGTTTTTT; cdr3_aa: CASKTRPKNEKLFF
d_call: TRBD1; clone_size: many; v_call: TRBV2; j_call: TRBJ1-4; cdr3_nt: TGTGCCAGCTGGGGACAGTTTAATGAAAAACTGTTTTTT; cdr3_aa: CASWGQFNEKLFF
d_call: TRBD2; clone_size: -; v_call: TRBV20-1; j_call: TRBJ2-7; cdr3_nt: TGCAGTGCTAGAAGCCTGACTAGCGGCTACGAGCAGTACTTC; cdr3_aa: CSARSLTSGYEQYF
d_call: TRBD1; clone_size: -; v_call: TRBV14; j_call: TRBJ1-1; cdr3_nt: TGTGCCAGCAGCCCTAGTCGCGGCAGGGGGTCTTCGCCAGCTTTCTTT; cdr3_aa: CASSPSRGRGSSPAFF
d_call: -; clone_size: many; v_call: TRBV10-1; j_call: TRBJ1-5; cdr3_nt: TGCGCCAGCAGTGAGCGAGGGGAGGGGAACAATCAGCCCCAGCATTTT; cdr3_aa: CASSERGEGNNQPQHF
d_call: TRBD1; clone_size: many; v_call: TRBV11-2; j_call: TRBJ2-7; cdr3_nt: TGTGCCAGCAGCCGATCAGGGGGCTCCGGCTACGAGCAGTACTTC; cdr3_aa: CASSRSGGSGYEQYF
d_call: -; clone_size: many; v_call: TRBV3-1; j_call: TRBJ2-5; cdr3_nt: TGTGCCAGCAGCCTTCGAAGGGTCAGGGGACAAGAGACCCAGTACTTC; cdr3_aa: CASSLRRVRGQETQYF